One and the same sample provided the 5 T cell receptor beta chains below, sequenced in a study of tumor-infiltrating lymphocytes in primary liver carcinoma. Total RNA (approximately 450 ng) served as template for TCR beta cDNA synthesis primed by a constant-region primer. What produced the TCR beta libraries was three nested multiplex PCR rounds using slightly modified ARM-PCR. PCR rounds one and two used TRBV1-TRBV30 forward primers with a C-beta reverse primer for about 11 cycles each. Each CDR3 protein gets one entry after TCRdb re-called the multiplex PCR reads with MiXCR. The sample records approximately 310,000 distinct CDR3 sequences, roughly two thirds being singletons. Both blood RNA, taken from unsorted whole blood, and germline DNA were extracted. The sequenced material came from peripheral blood. These receptors were taken from a middle-aged man with primary liver carcinoma and hepatitis B virus infection.

The chain carries TRBV2 and TRBJ1-6; D not certain. The CDR3 consists of 12 residues. CDR1 and CDR2 (germline): SNHLY, FYNNEI. V was shortened by 6 bases and J by 5 bases, with 5 bases between the two germline ends. CDR3 residues: CASRQNNSPLHF. In DNA, the CDR3 is TGTGCCAGCAGGCAGAATAATTCACCCCTCCACTTT.

Worth noting for this clonotype: This may come from a read error, since a much larger clone is one base off. The V gene is TRBV6-5, the J gene TRBJ1-5; D is possibly TRBD1 (6 bases). The better agreement between TRBJ2-3 and the DNA end casts doubt on the J call. This CDR3 comprises 13 residues. Looked up from germline, CDR1 is MNHEY and CDR2 is SVGAGI. The CDR3 DNA sequence: TGTGCCAGCAGTAGACAGGCCAATCAGCCCCAGTATTTT. Its protein is CASSRQANQPQYF.

Concerning this clonotype: Without the conserved terminal phenylalanine or tryptophan, this CDR3 likely stems from a read error. The rearrangement joins TRBV29-1 to TRBJ2-6; D gene unclear. There are 13 residues in the CDR3. V was trimmed by 4 bases and J by 5 bases, leaving 9 bases between them. Germline V gene data show CDR1 as SQVTM and CDR2 as ANQGSEA. Written as DNA, the CDR3 is TGCAGCGTTGCCCCGTCTAGGGCCAACGTCCTGACTTCC. Translating gives CSVAPSRANVLTS.

Points on this clonotype: One junction end disagrees with the germline gene, perhaps due to a read error. The chain is built from TRBV7-9 and TRBJ2-5; TRBD1 aligns across 7 bases. The CDR3 extends over 14 amino acids. CDR1 is SEHNR, CDR2 FQNEAQ, per germline (reference sequence). For the CDR3, the DNA is TGCGCCAGCGGCAGCTCGGGACAGCAAGAGACCCAGTACTTC. Its protein is CASGSSGQQETQYF.

For this clonotype: The junction departs from the called germline gene at one end, perhaps through a read error. The chain employs TRBV11-1 and TRBJ2-3, with 9 bases fitting TRBD2. CDR1 is SGHAT, CDR2 FQDESV, per germline (reference sequence). The CDR3 runs 16 residues. CDR3 amino acids: CASSPVEGTSTDMQYF. The CDR3 bases are TGCGCCAGCAGCCCGGTCGAGGGGACTAGCACAGATATGCAGTATTTT.